The 30 T cell receptor beta chains given below trace back to one sample, sequenced in a study of breast tumors, draining lymph nodes, adjacent tissues. Breast cancer patients provided tissue from their axillary draining lymph nodes. TCRdb ran MiXCR on the multiplex PCR reads and lists one entry per CDR3 protein. The sample lists 200,000 or so distinct CDR3 sequences; roughly 31% were seen once. The sequenced material came from axillary lymph node tissue. The receptors come from a female donor with breast cancer. Some clones in this sample may be carry-over from other donors' samples.

This clonotype has a count of ten or more. The chain joins TRBV19 to TRBJ1-2; 10 bases fit TRBD1. CDR1 is LNHDA, CDR2 SQIVND, per germline (reference sequence). The J segment lost 1 base and the V segment lost 4 bases, leaving 6 bases of the junction unmatched. The CDR3 extends over 16 amino acids. The DNA of the CDR3 is TGTGCCAGTAGTACCGCACGGGACAGGGGTAACTATGGCTACACCTTC. Translating gives CASSTARDRGNYGYTF.

This clonotype was recorded at least ten times. V usage is TRBV20-1 and J usage is TRBJ2-5; a weak D match, TRBD2 (7 bases). The ends were cut back, 5 bases at V and 4 bases at J, with 11 bases in the middle. The length of the CDR3 is 12 residues. Germline CDR1 DFQATT, CDR2 SNEGSKA (reference sequence). Written as DNA, the CDR3 is TGCAGTGCTTCCGGGGGGCGAGAGACCCAGTACTTC. Encoded protein: CSASGGRETQYF.

This clonotype was recorded at least ten times. The V gene is TRBV5-1, the J gene TRBJ2-5, with D perhaps matching TRBD1 (6 bases). Germline values: CDR1 SGHRS, CDR2 YFSETQ. The CDR3 is 15 amino acids. The V gene lost 2 bases and the J gene lost 4 bases, with 15 bases spanning the gap. The CDR3 sequence: CASSFQRTVGETQYF. In nucleotides, the CDR3 is TGCGCCAGCAGCTTCCAACGGACAGTTGGAGAGACCCAGTACTTC.

Turning to this clonotype: Being one base from a much bigger clone, this may be a read error. The rearrangement links TRBV9 to TRBJ1-3; D may be TRBD1 (5 bases). Per the germline V gene, CDR1 is SGDLS and CDR2 is YYNGEE. The CDR3 totals 15 residues. CDR3 sequence: CPSEKGQSSGNTIYF. The CDR3 DNA is TGTCCCAGCGAGAAGGGGCAGAGCTCTGGAAACACCATATATTTT.

This chain joins TRBV18 and TRBJ2-5; possible D gene TRBD2, 6 bases. Germline V lookup: CDR1 KGHSH, CDR2 LQKENI. With 2 bases removed from V and 4 bases from J, the gap between germline ends came to 11 bases. The CDR3 is made up of 14 amino acids. CDR3 DNA: TGTGCCAGCTCACCAAGCCAGGGAGGAGAGACCCAGTACTTC. Translation gives CASSPSQGGETQYF.

On this clonotype itself: A read error is possible here, since a much larger clone lies one base away. The chain links TRBV13 to TRBJ2-7, with no clear D. CDR1 PRHDT and CDR2 FYEKMQ come from the germline V gene (reference sequence). The CDR3 spans 14 residues. V was clipped by 5 bases and J by 0 bases, with 11 bases between them. CDR3 bases: TGTGCCAGCAGCCCTCGTAAGGGCTCCTACGAGCAGTACTTC. This translates into CASSPRKGSYEQYF.

The chain combines TRBV9 with TRBJ1-2, with 9 bases fitting TRBD1. Trimming took 3 bases from V and 2 from J; bases not matched to a gene: 14. CDR1 is SGDLS, CDR2 YYNGEE, per germline. This CDR3 spans 18 amino acids. CDR3 loop: CASSAGTGFRNTNYGYTF. CDR3 sequence (DNA): TGTGCCAGCAGCGCCGGGACAGGGTTTCGCAACACCAACTATGGCTACACCTTC.

The chain combines TRBV12-3 or TRBV12-4 with TRBJ1-4; tentatively, D is TRBD1 (6 bases). This CDR3 region has 14 residues. Deletions cut 5 bases from V and 6 bases from J, with 13 bases between. Here the CDR3 reads CASSTSGGDEKLFF. CDR3 sequence (DNA): TGTGCCAGCAGTACTAGCGGGGGCGATGAAAAACTGTTTTTT.

On this clonotype itself: Sequence at one end of the junction differs from germline and may be a read error. The rearrangement uses TRBV5-1 and TRBJ2-3; the D call may be TRBD1 or TRBD2 (5 bases each). This CDR3 contains 16 residues. The germline V gene encodes CDR1 SGHRS and CDR2 YFSETQ. CDR3 in amino acids: CASSLRTTSSTDTRYF. The DNA for the CDR3 is TGCGCCAGCAGCCTCAGGACAACGTCTAGCACAGATACGCGGTATTTT.

The CDR3 sequence: CASSPFRGPDTGELFF. CDR3 nucleotides: TGTGCCAGCTCACCGTTTAGGGGCCCCGACACCGGGGAGCTGTTTTTT. This chain uses TRBV18 with TRBJ2-2, with D perhaps TRBD1 (5 bases). V lost 3 bases and J lost 3, with 14 bases in between. The CDR3 is 16 residues long. Germline V lookup: CDR1 KGHSH, CDR2 LQKENI.

This clonotype was seen repeatedly, ten times or more. The chain is built from TRBV6-5 and TRBJ2-7, with 8 positions matching TRBD1. The CDR3 runs to 16 residues. Per germline, CDR1 MNHEY and CDR2 SVGAGI. J gave up 3 bases and V 3 bases, and 10 bases lay outside the gene matches. As DNA, the CDR3 is TGTGCCAGCAGTTATGGGGTCGGGACAGGATACTACGAGCAGTACTTC. Translation: CASSYGVGTGYYEQYF.

The sample holds many counts of this clonotype. The chain has TRBV5-1 and TRBJ2-7, with a tentative D call TRBD2 (6 bases). Germline values: CDR1 SGHRS, CDR2 YFSETQ. The CDR3 totals 15 residues. V gave up 0 bases and J gave up 2 bases, with 12 bases separating them. CDR3 sequence (DNA): TGCGCCAGCAGCTTGGATCCGGGGGAGACCTACGAGCAGTACTTC. Translated: CASSLDPGETYEQYF.

This clonotype was found many times. The chain carries TRBV19 and TRBJ1-2; no clear D gene. Germline loops: CDR1 LNHDA, CDR2 SQIVND (reference sequence). The CDR3 is made up of 12 amino acids. The V gene lost 7 bases and the J gene lost 0 bases, with 6 bases spanning the gap. CDR3 in DNA: TGTGCCAGTACAGCATCTAACTATGGCTACACCTTC. Its protein product is CASTASNYGYTF.

This clonotype has at least ten counts. The chain links TRBV5-1 to TRBJ2-3; 12 nucleotides line up with TRBD2. The germline V gene has CDR1 SGHRS and CDR2 YFSETQ. The CDR3 has 18 amino acids. V was pared by 0 bases and J by 2 bases, with 7 bases of the junction left unmatched. The CDR3 loop is CASSLGSPSGGATDTQYF. DNA for the CDR3: TGCGCCAGCAGCTTGGGGTCCCCTAGCGGGGGGGCCACAGATACGCAGTATTTT.

The rearrangement uses TRBV9 and TRBJ2-5; TRBD1 matches 8 bases. Germline V gene sequence: CDR1 SGDLS, CDR2 YYNGEE. The CDR3 has 17 amino acids. The junction had 12 bases not matched to a gene; V was cut back by 4 bases and J by 1 base. The DNA for the CDR3 is TGTGCCAGCAGCACCTTAGGGGGGACAGGAGTCCAAGAGACCCAGTACTTC. It codes for CASSTLGGTGVQETQYF.

Worth noting for this clonotype: A read error may explain this, as a much larger clone is one base away. Lacking the conserved final phenylalanine or tryptophan, this CDR3 likely reflects a read error. The limits of the CDR3 on the DNA are not certain, so only TCRdb's listed CDR3 is given. The chain carries TRBV27 and TRBJ2-7; TRBD2 is the table's D call, not checked against the DNA. The CDR3 length equals 12 residues, ends included. Germline values: CDR1 MNHEY, CDR2 SMNVEV (reference sequence). The CDR3 sequence is CASSSPTSGNHL.

This clonotype showed up many times. This chain links TRBV20-1 with TRBJ1-3; TRBD1 matches at 10 bases. Per the germline V gene, CDR1 is DFQATT and CDR2 is SNEGSKA (reference sequence). The ends lost 1 base at V and 7 bases at J; junction bases unmatched: 10. The CDR3 runs to 16 residues. This CDR3 reads CSARAHLGTGVNTIYF. CDR3 coding DNA: TGCAGTGCTAGAGCCCACCTCGGGACAGGGGTGAACACCATATATTTT.

Ten or more counts support this clonotype. The chain recombines TRBV27 with TRBJ2-3, with D hard to call. Germline assignment: CDR1 MNHEY and CDR2 SMNVEV (reference sequence). The V gene lost 4 bases and the J gene lost 0 bases, with 5 bases spanning the gap. The CDR3 covers 13 residues. In nucleotides, the CDR3 is TGTGCCAGCAGTTATAGTAGCACAGATACGCAGTATTTT. It is translated as CASSYSSTDTQYF.

This chain links TRBV2 with TRBJ1-4; maybe TRBD1 (5 bases). The germline gives CDR1 SNHLY, CDR2 FYNNEI. The V end was cut by 4 bases, the J end by 7 bases, with 13 bases between. CDR3 size: 14 residues. The CDR3 here is CASSVPGLVEKLFF. DNA of the CDR3: TGTGCCAGCAGTGTACCAGGGCTCGTTGAAAAACTGTTTTTT. Full variable domain (remainder filled in from reference TRBV2 and TRBJ1-4): EPEVTQTPSHQVTQMGQEVILRCVPISNHLYFYWYRQILGQKVEFLVSFYNNEISEKSEIFDDQFSVERPDGSNFTLKIRSTKLEDSAMYFCASSVPGLVEKLFFGSGTQLSVL.

Many counts were recorded for this clonotype. V is TRBV7-3 and J is TRBJ2-5; possible D gene TRBD2, 5 bases. CDR3 length equals 15 residues. Trimming shortened V by 2 bases and J by 5 bases, and 15 bases separated the two germline ends. Germline CDR1 and CDR2: SGHTA and FQGTGA. The CDR3 DNA reads TGTGCCAGCAGCTTAGCGGGCCGAGGGCTTGAGACCCAGTACTTC. Protein sequence: CASSLAGRGLETQYF.

In its sample, this clonotype was seen many times. This rearrangement joins TRBV7-3 to TRBJ1-4; D unresolved. The germline gives CDR1 SGHTA, CDR2 FQGTGA. The CDR3 sequence is 16 residues long. The ends were cut back, 1 base at V and 0 bases at J, with 9 bases in the middle. This chain's CDR3 is CASSLNGPATNEKLFF. The CDR3 nucleotides are TGTGCCAGCAGCTTAAACGGGCCAGCAACTAATGAAAAACTGTTTTTT.

There are many counts of this clonotype. This chain links TRBV5-6 with TRBJ2-3; D unresolved. This CDR3 comprises 14 residues. In germline, CDR1 is SGHDT, CDR2 YYEEEE. V was pared by 3 bases and J by 6 bases, with 14 bases between. This chain's CDR3 is CASSSNLLRDTQYF. CDR3 bases: TGTGCCAGCAGCTCAAACCTCTTGCGGGATACGCAGTATTTT. Using reference TRBV5-6 and TRBJ2-3 for the parts outside the CDR3, the full variable domain is DAGVTQSPTHLIKTRGQQVTLRCSPKSGHDTVSWYQQALGQGPQFIFQYYEEEERQRGNFPDRFSGHQFPNYSSELNVNALLLGDSALYLCASSSNLLRDTQYFGPGTRLTVL.

This clonotype was seen ten or more times. In DNA form, the CDR3 reads TGTGCCAGCGGGAAGGAGCAGGGCGGTGAGCAGTTCTTC. Translation gives CASGKEQGGEQFF. The J gene is TRBJ2-1, the V gene TRBV2; TRBD1 might be the D (5 bases). Trimming left V 8 bases short and J 9 bases short, with 17 bases between. Looked up from germline, CDR1 is SNHLY and CDR2 is FYNNEI. The CDR3 is made up of 13 amino acids.

This clonotype occurred many times. The chain recombines TRBV2 with TRBJ2-1; D possibly matches TRBD1 or TRBD2 (6 bases each). This CDR3 comprises 15 residues. CDR1 and CDR2 (germline): SNHLY, FYNNEI. V shed 6 bases and J shed 7 bases, with 19 bases lying between them. The CDR3 bases are TGTGCCAGCAGCCGAATAAGGGGGGAGCGAAATGAGCAGTTCTTC. This encodes CASSRIRGERNEQFF.

At least ten counts were recorded for this clonotype. J is TRBJ2-4 and V is TRBV7-2; D remains ambiguous. The CDR3 has 11 amino acids. Germline V gives CDR1 SGHTA, CDR2 FQGNSA. Trimming removed 4 bases at V and 12 bases at J, with 10 bases between. The CDR3 here is CASSSTENQYF. The CDR3, as DNA: TGTGCCAGCAGCTCCACAGAGAATCAGTACTTC. Drawing the rest from reference TRBV7-2 and TRBJ2-4, the complete variable domain is GAGVSQSPSNKVTEKGKDVELRCDPISGHTALYWYRQSLGQGLEFLIYFQGNSAPDKSGLPSDRFSAERTGGSVSTLTIQRTQQEDSAVYLCASSSTENQYFGAGTRLSVL.

As concerns this clonotype: A single base separates this from a much larger clone, so it may be a read error. The chain combines TRBV11-2 with TRBJ2-1, with D possibly being TRBD2 (5 bases). Trimming stripped 5 bases from V and 0 bases from J, with 14 bases between. CDR1 is SGHAT and CDR2 is FQNNGV in the germline V gene. The CDR3 is made up of 16 amino acids. The DNA for the CDR3 is TGTGCCAGCAGCCAGTATCGGACTGCCTCCTACAATGAGCAGTTCTTC. It specifies CASSQYRTASYNEQFF.

This clonotype was detected ten times or more. V and J are TRBV7-6 and TRBJ1-3; D call uncertain. The V gene lost 1 base and the J gene lost 0 bases, with 10 bases spanning the gap. Germline V lookup: CDR1 SGHVS, CDR2 FNYEAQ. The CDR3 runs to 16 residues. DNA of the CDR3: TGTGCCAGCAGCTTAGGGTACAGCACCTCTGGAAACACCATATATTTT. Translating it yields CASSLGYSTSGNTIYF.

This clonotype was counted only a few times. A clone one base away is much larger, so this may be a read error. The rearrangement joins TRBV11-2 to TRBJ2-3, with 9 positions matching TRBD2. Germline loops: CDR1 SGHAT, CDR2 FQNNGV. The CDR3 length is 17 residues. The CDR3 nucleotides are TGTGCCAGCGGCTTAGTCGGTGCGGGGGGGTTCACAGATACGCAGTATTTT. Translated, it gives CASGLVGAGGFTDTQYF.

The rearrangement links TRBV7-8 to TRBJ2-2; 10 nucleotides match TRBD1. The CDR3 is 18 residues long. V dropped 5 bases and J dropped 9; count of bases not matched to a gene: 18. Germline CDR1 SGHVS, CDR2 FQNEAQ. CDR3 amino acids: CASSHPARDRGRVRELFF. CDR3 coding DNA: TGTGCCAGCAGCCATCCTGCGCGGGACAGGGGCCGCGTCCGGGAGCTGTTTTTT.

At least ten counts were recorded for this clonotype. The V and J genes are TRBV9 and TRBJ2-1; D is possibly TRBD2 (5 bases). V was pared by 3 bases and J by 3 bases, with 13 bases between. Germline CDR1 reads SGDLS; CDR2 reads YYNGEE. This CDR3 is 15 amino acids long. The DNA for the CDR3 is TGTGCCAGCAGCGGAGAAGGACTCCTCTACAATGAGCAGTTCTTC. This encodes CASSGEGLLYNEQFF.